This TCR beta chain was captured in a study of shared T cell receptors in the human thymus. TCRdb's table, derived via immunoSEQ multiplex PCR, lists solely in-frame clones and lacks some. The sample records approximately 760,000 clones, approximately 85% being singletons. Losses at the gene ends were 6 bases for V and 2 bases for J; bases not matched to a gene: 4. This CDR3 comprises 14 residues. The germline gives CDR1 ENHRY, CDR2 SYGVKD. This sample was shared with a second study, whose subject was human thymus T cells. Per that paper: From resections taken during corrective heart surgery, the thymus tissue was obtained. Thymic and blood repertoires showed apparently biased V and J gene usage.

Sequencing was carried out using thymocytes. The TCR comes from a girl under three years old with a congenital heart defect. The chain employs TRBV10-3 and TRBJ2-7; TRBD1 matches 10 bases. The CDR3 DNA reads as TGTGCCATCAGGGACGGGACAGGGGCCTACGAGCAGTACTTC. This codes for CAIRDGTGAYEQYF.